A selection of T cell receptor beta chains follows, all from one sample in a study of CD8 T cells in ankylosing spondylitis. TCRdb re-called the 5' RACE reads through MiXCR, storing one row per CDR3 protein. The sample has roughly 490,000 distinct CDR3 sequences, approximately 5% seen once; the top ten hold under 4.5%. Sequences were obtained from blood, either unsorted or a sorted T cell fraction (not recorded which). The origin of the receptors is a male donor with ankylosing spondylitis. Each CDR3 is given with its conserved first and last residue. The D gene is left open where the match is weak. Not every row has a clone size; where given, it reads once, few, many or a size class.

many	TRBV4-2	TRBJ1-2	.	CASSQEGLYGYTF	TGTGCCAGCAGCCAAGAGGGCCTCTATGGCTACACCTTC
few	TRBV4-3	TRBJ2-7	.	CASSADTSYEQYF	TGCGCCAGCAGCGCCGACACTTCCTACGAGCAGTACTTC
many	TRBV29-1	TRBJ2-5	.	CSVVHSQETQYF	TGCAGCGTTGTACACAGTCAAGAGACCCAGTACTTC
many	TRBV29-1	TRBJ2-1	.	CSVSGYNEQFF	TGCAGCGTCTCGGGGTACAATGAGCAGTTCTTC
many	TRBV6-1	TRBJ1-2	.	CASSPPGSHGYTF	TGTGCCAGCAGCCCCCCAGGATCCCATGGCTACACCTTC
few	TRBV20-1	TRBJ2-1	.	CSARRTGNEQFF	TGCAGTGCGCGTAGGACCGGGAATGAGCAGTTCTTC
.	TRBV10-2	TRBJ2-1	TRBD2	CASSAPRTSDGEQFF	TGCGCCAGCAGTGCCCCTAGGACTAGCGACGGTGAGCAGTTCTTC
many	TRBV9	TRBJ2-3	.	CASGTRTDTQYF	TGTGCCAGCGGGACTCGCACAGATACGCAGTATTTT
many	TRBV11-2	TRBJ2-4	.	CASSSIRGRALGIQYF	TGTGCCAGCAGCTCGATCCGTGGTAGGGCGCTCGGCATTCAGTACTTC
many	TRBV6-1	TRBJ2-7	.	CASSVAAYEQYF	TGTGCCAGCAGTGTAGCGGCCTACGAGCAGTACTTC
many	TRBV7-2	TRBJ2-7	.	CASSLGRRGSTGYEQYF	TGTGCCAGCAGCTTAGGGAGGAGGGGCTCGACCGGGTACGAGCAGTACTTC
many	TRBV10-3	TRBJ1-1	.	CAISAQLNTEAFF	TGTGCCATCAGTGCGCAGCTGAACACTGAAGCTTTCTTT
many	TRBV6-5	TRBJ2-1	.	CASSYRALRHNEQFF	TGTGCCAGCAGTTACCGGGCCCTCCGACACAATGAGCAGTTCTTC
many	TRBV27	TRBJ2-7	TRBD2	CASSPQGLAGGLYEQYF	TGTGCCAGCAGCCCACAGGGACTAGCGGGAGGGCTGTACGAGCAGTACTTC
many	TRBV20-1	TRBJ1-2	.	CSARGDRLLYGYTF	TGCAGTGCTAGGGGGGACCGTCTTCTCTATGGCTACACCTTC
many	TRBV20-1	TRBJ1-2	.	CSARLRAGDYGYTF	TGCAGTGCTAGACTCCGGGCAGGAGACTATGGCTACACCTTC
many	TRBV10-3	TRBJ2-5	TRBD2	CAISESPGGPRETQYF	TGTGCCATCAGTGAGTCACCGGGAGGCCCTCGAGAGACCCAGTACTTC
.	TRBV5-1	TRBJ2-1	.	CASSFTLTGSNEQIF	TGCGCCAGCAGCTTCACGCTAACAGGGAGCAATGAGCAGATCTTC
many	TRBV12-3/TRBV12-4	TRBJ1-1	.	CASSFLQTNTEAFF	TGTGCCAGCAGTTTTCTACAGACGAACACTGAAGCTTTCTTT
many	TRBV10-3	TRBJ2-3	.	CAISESKGDTQYF	TGTGCCATCAGTGAGTCGAAGGGTGATACGCAGTATTTT
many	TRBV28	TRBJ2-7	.	CATRWTGTNEQYF	TGTGCCACCCGGTGGACAGGGACTAACGAGCAGTACTTC
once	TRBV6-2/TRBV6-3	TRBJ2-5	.	CASSYPLAGRQETQYF	TGTGCCAGCAGTTACCCACTGGCGGGGAGACAAGAGACCCAGTACTTC
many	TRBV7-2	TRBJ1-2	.	CASSRPGSSNYGYTF	TGTGCCAGCAGCCGCCCTGGATCCAGTAACTATGGCTACACCTTC
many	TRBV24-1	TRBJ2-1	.	CATSDPNAKQANEQFF	TGTGCCACCAGTGATCCGAACGCCAAACAAGCCAATGAGCAGTTCTTC
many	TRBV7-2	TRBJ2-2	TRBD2	CASSRLAGPTGELFF	TGTGCCAGCAGCCGCTTAGCGGGACCCACCGGGGAGCTGTTTTTT
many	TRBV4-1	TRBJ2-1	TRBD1	CASSQDPDRGHGEQFF	TGCGCCAGCAGCCAAGATCCGGACAGGGGGCATGGTGAGCAGTTCTTC
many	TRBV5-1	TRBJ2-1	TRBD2	CASSLRDYRYNEQFF	TGCGCCAGCAGCTTAAGGGACTATAGGTACAATGAGCAGTTCTTC
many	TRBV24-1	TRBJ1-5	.	CATSHRGRSQPQHF	TGTGCCACCTCTCACCGCGGGCGAAGTCAGCCCCAGCATTTT
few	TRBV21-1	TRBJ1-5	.	CVEGGNGFYGNQPQHF	TGTGTCGAAGGAGGCAACGGGTTTTATGGCAATCAGCCCCAGCATTTT
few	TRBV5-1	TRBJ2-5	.	CASSLVVSGGETQYF	TGCGCCAGCAGCTTGGTGGTTTCCGGAGGGGAGACCCAGTACTTC
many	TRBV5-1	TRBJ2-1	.	CASSSGGHDYNEQFF	TGCGCCAGCAGCAGTGGGGGGCACGACTACAATGAGCAGTTCTTC
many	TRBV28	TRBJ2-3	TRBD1	CASSARDRGITDTQYF	TGTGCCAGCAGTGCTCGGGACAGGGGCATCACAGATACGCAGTATTTT
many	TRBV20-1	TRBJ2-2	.	CSARPFGTTTGELFF	TGCAGTGCTAGGCCTTTCGGTACAACCACCGGGGAGCTGTTTTTT
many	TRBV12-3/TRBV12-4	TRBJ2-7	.	CASRDGLANTYEQYF	TGTGCCAGCAGAGACGGCCTAGCTAACACCTACGAGCAGTACTTC
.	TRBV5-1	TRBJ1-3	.	CASRESGNTIYF	TGCGCCAGCAGGGAATCTGGAAACACCATATATTTT
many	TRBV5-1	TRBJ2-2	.	CASSLAGGLNTGELFF	TGCGCCAGCAGCTTGGCCGGGGGGCTCAACACCGGGGAGCTGTTTTTT
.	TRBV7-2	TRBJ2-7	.	CASSFQAGGAYEQYF	TGTGCCAGCAGCTTTCAGGCCGGAGGGGCCTACGAGCAGTACTTC
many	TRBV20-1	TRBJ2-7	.	CSARLGSYEQYF	TGCAGTGCTAGGCTCGGCTCCTACGAGCAGTACTTC
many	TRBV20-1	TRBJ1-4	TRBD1	CSAPDRGTANEKLFF	TGCAGTGCTCCGGACAGGGGGACGGCTAATGAAAAACTGTTTTTT
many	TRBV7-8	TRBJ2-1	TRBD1	CASSSSGTGSYNEQFF	TGCGCCAGCAGCTCGTCCGGGACAGGGAGCTACAATGAGCAGTTCTTC
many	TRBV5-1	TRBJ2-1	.	CASSPGSSHEQFF	TGCGCCAGCAGCCCAGGATCGAGCCATGAGCAGTTCTTC
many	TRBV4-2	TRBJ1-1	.	CASSRESGENTEAFF	TGTGCCAGCAGCCGGGAGAGCGGCGAAAACACTGAAGCTTTCTTT
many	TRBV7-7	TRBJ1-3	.	CASSVDGSSGNTIYF	TGTGCTAGCAGCGTTGACGGGAGCTCTGGAAACACCATATATTTT
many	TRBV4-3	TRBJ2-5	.	CASSHALGGRETQYF	TGCGCCAGCAGCCACGCCCTTGGAGGGAGGGAGACCCAGTACTTC
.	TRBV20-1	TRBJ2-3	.	CCAREELFRRTDTQYF	TGCTGTGCTAGAGAAGAGTTATTCAGGCGCACAGATACGCAGTATTTT
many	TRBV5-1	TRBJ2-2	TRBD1	CASSIPTGGGGELFF	TGCGCCAGCAGCATTCCGACAGGGGGCGGCGGGGAGCTGTTTTTT
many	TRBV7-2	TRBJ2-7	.	CASSFGGRTYEQYF	TGTGCCAGCAGCTTTGGCGGTCGAACCTACGAGCAGTACTTC
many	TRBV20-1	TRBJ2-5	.	CSAPADAGRETQYF	TGCAGTGCCCCAGCGGACGCAGGGCGAGAGACCCAGTACTTC
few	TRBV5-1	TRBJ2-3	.	CASSPVGADTQYF	TGCGCCAGCAGCCCAGTCGGGGCAGATACGCAGTATTTT
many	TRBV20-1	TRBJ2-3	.	CSASDSSSTDTQYF	TGCAGTGCGTCGGACAGCTCTAGCACAGATACGCAGTATTTT
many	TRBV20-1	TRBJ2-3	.	CSVPEGRTDTQYF	TGCAGTGTCCCGGAGGGCCGCACAGATACGCAGTATTTT
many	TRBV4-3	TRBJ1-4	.	CASSQDLGRGDEKLFF	TGCGCCAGCAGCCAAGATCTCGGCAGGGGAGACGAAAAACTGTTTTTT
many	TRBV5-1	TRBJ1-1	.	CASKGLNAVNTEAFF	TGCGCCAGCAAAGGCTTAAATGCGGTGAACACTGAAGCTTTCTTT
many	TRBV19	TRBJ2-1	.	CASSHPGLGEQFF	TGTGCCAGTAGTCATCCGGGACTGGGGGAGCAGTTCTTC